The 29 T cell receptor beta chains reported below all come from one sample, sequenced in a study of T cell clonotyping in hematopoietic cell transplantation (dated by TCRdb to the early 2020s). What the time point label conveys for this sample: recipient sample about 28 days before transplant, after cytoreduction. Receptors were amplified or captured by the immunoSEQ multiplex PCR assay. TCRdb stores this immuneACCESS table with in-frame sequences only. Part of the clones is absent; in the studies checked, under half of the shortfall reflects unresolved V genes, and no reason is known for the rest. Across this sample there are tens of thousands of clones, with around three quarters seen only once. The ten largest make up 6.8% of the sample. This specimen was peripheral blood mononuclear cells, taken before stem cell transplant. These TCRs come from a woman aged 30 to 39 with chronic myeloid leukemia. Some clones in this sample may be carry-over from other donors' samples.

The chain couples TRBV29-1 to TRBJ1-1, with 10 nucleotides matching TRBD1. J gave up 8 bases and V 3 bases, and 6 bases lay outside the gene matches. The CDR3 runs 13 residues. Germline values: CDR1 SQVTM, CDR2 ANQGSEA. Here the CDR3 DNA reads TGCAGCGTTGACAGACAGGGGGCAAAGGAAGCTTTCTTT. Protein sequence: CSVDRQGAKEAFF.

This chain links TRBV6-6 with TRBJ1-4, with D maybe TRBD1 (5 bases). Trimming removed 2 bases from V and 7 bases from J, with 17 bases in between. The CDR3 sequence is 16 residues long. CDR1 MNHNY and CDR2 SVGAGI come from the germline V gene (reference sequence). The CDR3: CASSYRMKPGIEKLFF. The CDR3 bases are TGTGCCAGCAGTTACAGGATGAAACCAGGGATTGAAAAACTGTTTTTT.

The count of this clone is one. The V gene is TRBV30, the J gene TRBJ1-6; D unresolved. Germline V gene lookup returns CDR1 GTSNPN and CDR2 SVGIG (reference sequence). The CDR3 loop spans 13 amino acids. The germline V and J ends were trimmed by 4 bases and 10 bases, with 14 bases remaining between them. The CDR3: CAWTLEGNSPLHF. The CDR3 DNA reads TGTGCCTGGACCCTAGAGGGAAACTCACCCCTCCACTTT. Together with reference TRBV30 and TRBJ1-6, the CDR3 gives the full variable domain: SQTIHQWPATLVQPVGSPLSLECTVEGTSNPNLYWYRQAAGRGLQLLFYSVGIGQISSEVPQNLSASRPQDRQFILSSKKLLLSDSGFYLCAWTLEGNSPLHFGNGTRLTVT.

V is TRBV19 and J is TRBJ2-6; 7 nucleotides line up with TRBD1. The CDR3 has 12 residues. Germline V gives CDR1 LNHDA, CDR2 SQIVND (reference sequence). J gave up 11 bases and V 8 bases, and 6 bases lay outside the gene matches. CDR3 nucleotides: TGTGCCAGTTCACAGGGGACCCACGTCCTGACTTTC. This translates into CASSQGTHVLTF.

V usage is TRBV7-9 and J usage is TRBJ1-3; D unclear. The V end lost 1 base, the J end lost 4 bases, and 17 bases lay between the germline ends. The CDR3 covers 17 residues. Germline assignment: CDR1 SEHNR and CDR2 FQNEAQ (reference sequence). The CDR3 region has the DNA TGTGCCAGCAGCTTAGACGCAGGTCTAATGGGCGGAAACACCATATATTTT. This sequence encodes CASSLDAGLMGGNTIYF.

The chain combines TRBV29-1 with TRBJ2-1; 12 nucleotides line up with TRBD2. V trimming: 7 bases; J trimming: 0 bases; junction bases outside the gene matches: 10. The CDR3 spans 17 residues. CDR1 and CDR2 from the germline V gene are SQVTM and ANQGSEA. The CDR3 reads CSAAGLAGGSSYNEQFF. The CDR3 nucleotides read TGCAGCGCCGCCGGTCTAGCGGGGGGGAGCTCCTACAATGAGCAGTTCTTC.

The chain combines TRBV21-1 with TRBJ2-3. TRBV21-1 is recorded as a pseudogene. The CDR3 contains 14 residues. CDR3 DNA: TGTGCCAGCAGCAAAGAGGACCCCACAGATACGCAGTATTTT. Its translation: CASSKEDPTDTQYF.

CDR3 sequence reads: CSVMSRQGPLDGYTF. The CDR3 nucleotides are TGCAGCGTTATGTCCAGGCAGGGGCCCCTTGATGGCTACACCTTC. The chain recombines TRBV29-1 with TRBJ1-2; possible D gene TRBD1, 6 bases. Trimming stripped 5 bases from V and 6 bases from J, with 22 bases between. The CDR3 loop spans 15 amino acids. Germline V lookup: CDR1 SQVTM, CDR2 ANQGSEA.

V is TRBV7-9 and J is TRBJ1-1; 7 bases agree with TRBD1. The CDR3 length is 12 residues. CDR1 and CDR2 (germline): SEHNR, FQNEAQ (reference sequence). V shed 8 bases and J 11 bases; nucleotides not matched to a gene: 11. The chain's CDR3 is CASQTETGSAFF. The CDR3 coding sequence is TGTGCCAGCCAAACCGAGACAGGGTCGGCTTTCTTT.

The rearrangement joins TRBV5-1 to TRBJ2-5, with a weak D call TRBD2 (6 bases). The CDR3 loop spans 16 amino acids. Germline lookup yields CDR1 SGHRS and CDR2 YFSETQ. Deletions cut 0 bases from V and 4 bases from J, with 16 bases between. CDR3 coding DNA: TGCGCCAGCAGCTTGGAGGCGTGGCGGGGAGGAGAGACCCAGTACTTC. Translated, it gives CASSLEAWRGGETQYF.

This rearrangement joins TRBV11-2 to TRBJ1-6; D is possibly TRBD1 (5 bases). Germline V gene lookup returns CDR1 SGHAT and CDR2 FQNNGV. The V and J ends lost 1 base and 4 bases respectively, with 11 bases between them. The length of the CDR3 is 16 residues. The CDR3 reads CASSLGSGTYNSPLHF. CDR3 DNA: TGTGCCAGCAGCTTAGGGTCCGGGACTTATAATTCACCCCTCCACTTT.

V is TRBV19 and J is TRBJ2-5; 9 positions match TRBD2. CDR1 is LNHDA, CDR2 SQIVND, per germline (reference sequence). V was pared by 2 bases and J by 0 bases, with 16 bases of the junction left unmatched. CDR3 size: 20 residues. CDR3 DNA: TGTGCCAGTAGTATATACCCGGGGCCCATACTAGCGGGTTACCAAGAGACCCAGTACTTC. Its translation: CASSIYPGPILAGYQETQYF.

The gene calls are TRBV28 and TRBJ1-2, with no clear D. V lost 4 bases, J lost 4 bases, and 7 bases lay in between. The CDR3 has 12 residues. The germline gives CDR1 MDHEN, CDR2 SYDVKM. The CDR3 DNA is TGTGCCAGCAGTTCCAGAGGCTATGGCTACACCTTC. Amino acids: CASSSRGYGYTF.

The chain carries TRBV30 and TRBJ2-1; D perhaps matches TRBD1 (5 bases). CDR1 is GTSNPN, CDR2 SVGIG, per germline (reference sequence). The V end lost 2 bases, the J end lost 12 bases, and 11 bases lay between the germline ends. The CDR3 has 11 amino acids. CDR3 amino acids: CAWSNRFGQFF. The CDR3 DNA reads TGTGCCTGGAGTAACAGGTTTGGGCAGTTCTTC. The complete variable domain, with remaining parts taken from reference TRBV30 and TRBJ2-1, reads SQTIHQWPATLVQPVGSPLSLECTVEGTSNPNLYWYRQAAGRGLQLLFYSVGIGQISSEVPQNLSASRPQDRQFILSSKKLLLSDSGFYLCAWSNRFGQFFGPGTRLTVL.

This clone was seen more than once but under ten times. V usage is TRBV27 and J usage is TRBJ2-1; perhaps TRBD1 as D (6 bases). The CDR3 totals 14 residues. Trimming took off 8 bases at V and 4 bases at J, with 15 bases between the two ends. Germline V lookup: CDR1 MNHEY, CDR2 SMNVEV (reference sequence). The CDR3 DNA follows: TGTGCCAGCGCAGAACAGGGCCTATACAATGAGCAGTTCTTC. Protein product: CASAEQGLYNEQFF.

The genes are TRBV9 and TRBJ2-7; TRBD1 matches at 8 bases. This CDR3 comprises 15 residues. Germline loops: CDR1 SGDLS, CDR2 YYNGEE. Losses at the gene ends were 0 bases for V and 2 bases for J; bases not matched to a gene: 4. The CDR3 DNA sequence: TGTGCCAGCAGCGTAGGAGGGACAGGAGCCTACGAGCAGTACTTC. It translates to CASSVGGTGAYEQYF.

The rearrangement joins TRBV2 to TRBJ1-5; D is possibly TRBD1 (6 bases). This CDR3 spans 14 amino acids. Trimming shortened V by 5 bases and J by 4 bases, and 12 bases separated the two germline ends. The V gene's germline CDR1 is SNHLY and CDR2 FYNNEI. DNA of the CDR3: TGTGCCAGCAGTAGAGGGACACCGAATCAGCCCCAGCATTTT. Encoded protein: CASSRGTPNQPQHF.

This clone occurred a few times. This sequence joins TRBV27 and TRBJ1-4; TRBD1 matches at 11 bases. In germline, CDR1 is MNHEY, CDR2 SMNVEV (reference sequence). The CDR3 loop spans 15 amino acids. With V trimmed by 6 bases and J by 10 bases, 10 bases remained unmatched. CDR3 sequence: CASRTPGTGGGKLFF. The CDR3 DNA reads TGTGCCAGCAGGACCCCCGGGACAGGGGGGGGAAAACTGTTTTTT.

This clone was seen a few times. The chain carries TRBV27 and TRBJ1-1, with TRBD1 matching 7 bases. The CDR3 loop spans 15 amino acids. Per germline, CDR1 MNHEY and CDR2 SMNVEV (reference sequence). V trimming: 4 bases; J trimming: 1 base; junction bases outside the gene matches: 6. The DNA for the CDR3 is TGTGCCAGCAGTTACAGACAGGGACGGAACACTGAAGCTTTCTTT. Translating it yields CASSYRQGRNTEAFF.

The chain carries TRBV6-1 and TRBJ1-2; weak D call: TRBD1 (6 bases). Per the germline V gene, CDR1 is MNHNS and CDR2 is SASEGT. The length of the CDR3 is 13 residues. The V end lost 7 bases, the J end lost 8 bases, and 17 bases lay between the germline ends. The CDR3: CASKVWDTRGYTF. For the CDR3, the DNA is TGTGCCAGCAAGGTGTGGGACACACGGGGCTACACCTTC.

The genes are TRBV5-1 and TRBJ2-1, with D perhaps matching TRBD1 (5 bases). Germline CDR1 is SGHRS and CDR2 is YFSETQ. V lost 7 bases to trimming and J lost 5 bases, with 22 bases between them. The CDR3 runs 16 residues. The chain's CDR3 is CASRAQGQSWDNEQFF. The CDR3 region has the DNA TGCGCCAGCCGAGCTCAAGGACAATCGTGGGACAATGAGCAGTTCTTC.

The chain is built from TRBV20-1 and TRBJ1-1, with D unclear. Germline values: CDR1 DFQATT, CDR2 SNEGSKA (reference sequence). The V end was cut by 3 bases, the J end by 6 bases, with 8 bases between. This CDR3 has 11 amino acids. This CDR3 is CSARGVAEAFF. In DNA form, the CDR3 reads TGCAGTGCTAGGGGCGTGGCTGAAGCTTTCTTT.

The chain carries TRBV2 and TRBJ1-5; D remains unclear. Germline V lookup: CDR1 SNHLY, CDR2 FYNNEI. The CDR3 extends over 15 amino acids. The V end was cut by 1 base, the J end by 5 bases, with 12 bases between. The CDR3 protein is CASSEEALPHQPQHF. The DNA for the CDR3 is TGTGCCAGCAGTGAAGAGGCTCTCCCCCATCAGCCCCAGCATTTT.

The chain links TRBV19 to TRBJ1-1, with TRBD1 identical over 7 bases. The CDR3 extends over 16 amino acids. The germline gives CDR1 LNHDA, CDR2 SQIVND (reference sequence). Trimming at V came to 4 bases and at J to 2 bases, leaving 10 bases not matched to a gene. CDR3 protein: CASSKGRQGGNTEAFF. CDR3 in DNA: TGTGCCAGTAGTAAGGGGAGACAGGGAGGAAACACTGAAGCTTTCTTT.

This chain connects TRBV10-1 to TRBJ2-4, with D perhaps assigned TRBD1 or TRBD2 (5 bases each). The germline V gene has CDR1 WNHNN and CDR2 SYGVQD (reference sequence). This CDR3 comprises 12 residues. V was cut by 3 bases and J by 6 bases, with 6 bases left in between. The DNA of the CDR3 is TGCGCCAGCAGTGATGGGGGAAACATTCAGTACTTC. Its translation is CASSDGGNIQYF.

The chain carries TRBV4-2 and TRBJ2-1, with 8 positions matching TRBD2. CDR1 LGHNA and CDR2 YNFKEQ come from the germline V gene. CDR3 length equals 18 residues. Trimming at V came to 0 bases and at J to 10 bases, leaving 17 bases not matched to a gene. The CDR3 sequence: CASSQEPPGTRPQGEQFF. The DNA of the CDR3 is TGTGCCAGCAGCCAAGAACCCCCCGGGACTAGGCCGCAGGGAGAGCAGTTCTTC.

The chain recombines TRBV5-1 with TRBJ2-7; 9 bases are shared with TRBD1. Unmatched junction bases numbered 2, after V lost 0 bases and J lost 4 bases. This CDR3 is built from 14 residues. The germline V gene has CDR1 SGHRS and CDR2 YFSETQ. The DNA of the CDR3 is TGCGCCAGCAGCTTGGGTGGACAGGGGTACGAGCAGTACTTC. It specifies CASSLGGQGYEQYF.

The V gene is TRBV7-2, the J gene TRBJ2-7; a weak D match, TRBD2 (5 bases). Germline V gives CDR1 SGHTA, CDR2 FQGNSA. V was pared by 0 bases and J by 2 bases, with 17 bases between. This CDR3 is 17 amino acids long. CDR3 bases: TGTGCCAGCAGCTTAGCGCTGCAGACTACTACTCCCTACGAGCAGTACTTC. Translation gives CASSLALQTTTPYEQYF.

The rearrangement links TRBV5-1 to TRBJ1-2, with D possibly TRBD1 on 5 matching bases. The germline V gene encodes CDR1 SGHRS and CDR2 YFSETQ. Trimming removed 3 bases at V and 8 bases at J, with 23 bases between. The CDR3 covers 16 residues. CDR3 in DNA: TGCGCCAGCAGCTCCAGGGTCGGTTCAGGAGAGGGAGGCTACACCTTC. Its translation is CASSSRVGSGEGGYTF. The variable domain in full, completed from reference TRBV5-1 and TRBJ1-2, reads KAGVTQTPRYLIKTRGQQVTLSCSPISGHRSVSWYQQTPGQGLQFLFEYFSETQRNKGNFPGRFSGRQFSNSRSEMNVSTLELGDSALYLCASSSRVGSGEGGYTFGSGTRLTVV.